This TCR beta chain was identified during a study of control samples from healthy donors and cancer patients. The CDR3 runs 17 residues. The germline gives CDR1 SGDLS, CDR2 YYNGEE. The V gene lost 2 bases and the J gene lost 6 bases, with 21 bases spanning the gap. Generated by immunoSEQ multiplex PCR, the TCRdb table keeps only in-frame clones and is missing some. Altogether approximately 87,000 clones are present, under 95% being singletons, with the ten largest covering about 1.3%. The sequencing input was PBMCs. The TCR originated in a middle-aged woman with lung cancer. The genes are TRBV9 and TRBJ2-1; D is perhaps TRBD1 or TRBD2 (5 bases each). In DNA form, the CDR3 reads TGTGCCAGCAGCGTGCCCGGCCGGGACCTCGATGGCAATGAGCAGTTCTTC. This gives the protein CASSVPGRDLDGNEQFF.